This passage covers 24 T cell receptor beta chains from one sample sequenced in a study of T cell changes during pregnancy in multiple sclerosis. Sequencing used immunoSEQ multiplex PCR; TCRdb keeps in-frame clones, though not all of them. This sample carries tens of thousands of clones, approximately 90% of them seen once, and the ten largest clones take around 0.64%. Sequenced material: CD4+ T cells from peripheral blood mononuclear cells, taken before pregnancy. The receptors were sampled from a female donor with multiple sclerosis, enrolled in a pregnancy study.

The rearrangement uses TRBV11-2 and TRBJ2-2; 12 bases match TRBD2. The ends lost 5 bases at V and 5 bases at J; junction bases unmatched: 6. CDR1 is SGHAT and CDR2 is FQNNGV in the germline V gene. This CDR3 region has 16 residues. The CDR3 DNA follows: TGTGCCAGCAGCAAACTAGCGGGGGGACTTACCGGGGAGCTGTTTTTT. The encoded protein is CASSKLAGGLTGELFF.

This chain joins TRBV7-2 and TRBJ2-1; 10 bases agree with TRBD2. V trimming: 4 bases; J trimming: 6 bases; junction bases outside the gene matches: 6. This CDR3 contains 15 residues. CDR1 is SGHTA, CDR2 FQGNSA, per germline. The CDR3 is CASSSQRGGGNEQFF. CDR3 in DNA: TGTGCCAGCAGCTCCCAGCGGGGGGGCGGCAATGAGCAGTTCTTC.

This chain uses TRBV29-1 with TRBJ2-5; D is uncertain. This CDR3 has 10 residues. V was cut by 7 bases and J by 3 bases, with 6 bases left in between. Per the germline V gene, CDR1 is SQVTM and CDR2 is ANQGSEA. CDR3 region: CSAREETQYF. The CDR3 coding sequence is TGCAGCGCCCGAGAAGAGACCCAGTACTTC.

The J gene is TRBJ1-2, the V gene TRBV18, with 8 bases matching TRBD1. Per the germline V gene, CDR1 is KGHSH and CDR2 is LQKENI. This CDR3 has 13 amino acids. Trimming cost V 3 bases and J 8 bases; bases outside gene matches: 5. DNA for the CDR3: TGTGCCAGCTCACCTGGGACAGGCGGAGGCTACACCTTC. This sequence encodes CASSPGTGGGYTF. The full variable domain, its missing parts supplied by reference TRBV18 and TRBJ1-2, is NAGVMQNPRHLVRRRGQEARLRCSPMKGHSHVYWYRQLPEEGLKFMVYLQKENIIDESGMPKERFSAEFPKEGPSILRIQQVVRGDSAAYFCASSPGTGGGYTFGSGTRLTVV.

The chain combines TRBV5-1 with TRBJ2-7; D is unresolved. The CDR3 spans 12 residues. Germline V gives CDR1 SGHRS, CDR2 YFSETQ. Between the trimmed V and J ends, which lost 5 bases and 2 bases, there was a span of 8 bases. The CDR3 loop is CASSSTTYEQYF. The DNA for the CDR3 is TGCGCCAGCAGTTCCACTACCTACGAGCAGTACTTC.

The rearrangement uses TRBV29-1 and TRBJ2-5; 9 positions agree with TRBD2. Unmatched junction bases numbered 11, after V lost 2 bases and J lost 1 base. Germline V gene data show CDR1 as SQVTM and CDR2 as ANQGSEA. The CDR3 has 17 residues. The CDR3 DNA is TGCAGCGTTGAACCCCGGACTAGCGCTCAGGGCCAAGAGACCCAGTACTTC. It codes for CSVEPRTSAQGQETQYF.

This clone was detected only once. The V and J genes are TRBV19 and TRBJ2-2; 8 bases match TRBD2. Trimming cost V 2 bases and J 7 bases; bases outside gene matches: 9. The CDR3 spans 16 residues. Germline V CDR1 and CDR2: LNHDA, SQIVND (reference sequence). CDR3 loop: CASSIPGLVSNGELFF. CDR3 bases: TGTGCCAGTAGTATACCGGGACTAGTCAGTAACGGGGAGCTGTTTTTT.

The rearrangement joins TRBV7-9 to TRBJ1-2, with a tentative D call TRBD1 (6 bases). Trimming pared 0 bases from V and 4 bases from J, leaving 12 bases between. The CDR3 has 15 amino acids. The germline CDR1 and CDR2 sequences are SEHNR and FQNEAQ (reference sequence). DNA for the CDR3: TGTGCCAGCAGCTTAGCACAGGGAACGGGCTATGGCTACACCTTC. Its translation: CASSLAQGTGYGYTF. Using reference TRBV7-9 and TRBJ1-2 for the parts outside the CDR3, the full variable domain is DTGVSQNPRHKITKRGQNVTFRCDPISEHNRLYWYRQTLGQGPEFLTYFQNEAQLEKSRLLSDRFSAERPKGSFSTLEIQRTEQGDSAMYLCASSLAQGTGYGYTFGSGTRLTVV.

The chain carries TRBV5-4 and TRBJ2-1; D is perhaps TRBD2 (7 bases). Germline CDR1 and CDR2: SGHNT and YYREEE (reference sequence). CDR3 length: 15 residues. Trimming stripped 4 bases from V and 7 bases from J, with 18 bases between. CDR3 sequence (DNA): TGTGCCAGCAGCCCACGGGCGGGGGCCATAAATGAGCAGTTCTTC. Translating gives CASSPRAGAINEQFF. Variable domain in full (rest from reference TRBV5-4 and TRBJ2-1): ETGVTQSPTHLIKTRGQQVTLRCSSQSGHNTVSWYQQALGQGPQFIFQYYREEENGRGNFPPRFSGLQFPNYSSELNVNALELDDSALYLCASSPRAGAINEQFFGPGTRLTVL.

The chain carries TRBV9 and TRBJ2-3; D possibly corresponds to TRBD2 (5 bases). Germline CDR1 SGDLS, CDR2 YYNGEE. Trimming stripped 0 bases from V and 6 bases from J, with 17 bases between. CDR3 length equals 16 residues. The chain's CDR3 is CASSVDAGARSDTQYF. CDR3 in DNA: TGTGCCAGCAGCGTAGATGCGGGTGCCAGGAGCGATACGCAGTATTTT.

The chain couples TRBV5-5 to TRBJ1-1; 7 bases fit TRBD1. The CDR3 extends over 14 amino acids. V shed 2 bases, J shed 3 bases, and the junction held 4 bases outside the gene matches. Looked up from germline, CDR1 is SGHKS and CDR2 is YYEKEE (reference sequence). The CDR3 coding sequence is TGTGCCAGCAGCTTCGGGACAGTTTACACTGAAGCTTTCTTT. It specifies CASSFGTVYTEAFF.

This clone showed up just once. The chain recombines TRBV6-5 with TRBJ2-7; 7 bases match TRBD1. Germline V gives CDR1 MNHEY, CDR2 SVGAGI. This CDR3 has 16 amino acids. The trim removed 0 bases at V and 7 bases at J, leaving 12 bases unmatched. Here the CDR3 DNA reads TGTGCCAGCAGTTACTCGAAGAAGGGGGCCGCAGGGGAGCAGTACTTC. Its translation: CASSYSKKGAAGEQYF.

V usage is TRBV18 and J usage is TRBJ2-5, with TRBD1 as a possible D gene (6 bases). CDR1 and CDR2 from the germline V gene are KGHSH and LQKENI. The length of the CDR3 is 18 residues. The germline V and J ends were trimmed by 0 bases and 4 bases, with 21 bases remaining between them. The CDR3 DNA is TGTGCCAGCTCACCACCGGGGACGGCAGGGGCGTTCCGAGAGACCCAGTACTTC. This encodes CASSPPGTAGAFRETQYF.

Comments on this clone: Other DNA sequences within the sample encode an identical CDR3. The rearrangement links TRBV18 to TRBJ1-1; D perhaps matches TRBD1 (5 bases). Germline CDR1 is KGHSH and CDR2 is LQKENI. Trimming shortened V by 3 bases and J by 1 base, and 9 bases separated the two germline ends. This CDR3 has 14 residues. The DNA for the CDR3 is TGTGCCAGCTCACCGCCAGGGCGGAACACTGAAGCTTTCTTT. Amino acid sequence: CASSPPGRNTEAFF.

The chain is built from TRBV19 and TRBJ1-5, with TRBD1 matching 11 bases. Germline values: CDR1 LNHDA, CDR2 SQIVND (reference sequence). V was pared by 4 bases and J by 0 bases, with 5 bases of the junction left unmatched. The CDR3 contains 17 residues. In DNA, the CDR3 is TGTGCCAGTAGTACTGGACAGGGGGCGCCTAGCAATCAGCCCCAGCATTTT. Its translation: CASSTGQGAPSNQPQHF.

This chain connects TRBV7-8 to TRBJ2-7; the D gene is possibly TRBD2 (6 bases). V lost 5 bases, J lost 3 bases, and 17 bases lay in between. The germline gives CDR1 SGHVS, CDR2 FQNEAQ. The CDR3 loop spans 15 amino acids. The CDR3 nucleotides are TGTGCCAGCAGCGTCACCGCCGGGAGCCGCTACGAGCAGTACTTC. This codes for CASSVTAGSRYEQYF. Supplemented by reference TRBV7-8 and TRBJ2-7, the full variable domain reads GAGVSQSPRYKVAKRGQDVALRCDPISGHVSLFWYQQALGQGPEFLTYFQNEAQLDKSGLPSDRFFAERPEGSVSTLKIQRTQQEDSAVYLCASSVTAGSRYEQYFGPGTRLTVT.

This CDR3 reads CASSAHLRGGEQFF. Here the CDR3 DNA reads TGTGCCAGCAGCGCCCATCTCCGGGGGGGTGAGCAGTTCTTC. The genes are TRBV9 and TRBJ2-1; 8 nucleotides match TRBD2. The V gene end was trimmed by 3 bases and the J gene end by 9 bases; junction bases not matched to a gene: 8. The V gene's germline CDR1 is SGDLS and CDR2 YYNGEE. The CDR3 is made up of 14 amino acids. Using reference TRBV9 and TRBJ2-1 for the parts outside the CDR3, the full variable domain is DSGVTQTPKHLITATGQRVTLRCSPRSGDLSVYWYQQSLDQGLQFLIQYYNGEERAKGNILERFSAQQFPDLHSELNLSSLELGDSALYFCASSAHLRGGEQFFGPGTRLTVL.

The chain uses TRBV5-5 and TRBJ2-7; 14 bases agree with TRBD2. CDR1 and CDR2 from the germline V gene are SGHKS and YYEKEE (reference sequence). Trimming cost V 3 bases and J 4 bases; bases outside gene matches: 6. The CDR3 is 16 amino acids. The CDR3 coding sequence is TGTGCCAGCAGCTCGGGACTAGCGGGAGATGGGTACGAGCAGTACTTC. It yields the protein CASSSGLAGDGYEQYF.

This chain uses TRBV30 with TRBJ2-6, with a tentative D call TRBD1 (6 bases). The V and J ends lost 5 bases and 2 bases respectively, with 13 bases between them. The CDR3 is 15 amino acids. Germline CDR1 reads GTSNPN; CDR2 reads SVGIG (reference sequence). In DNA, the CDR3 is TGTGCCTGGGCCCCTGGGGGCGCTGGGGCCAACGTCCTGACTTTC. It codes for CAWAPGGAGANVLTF.

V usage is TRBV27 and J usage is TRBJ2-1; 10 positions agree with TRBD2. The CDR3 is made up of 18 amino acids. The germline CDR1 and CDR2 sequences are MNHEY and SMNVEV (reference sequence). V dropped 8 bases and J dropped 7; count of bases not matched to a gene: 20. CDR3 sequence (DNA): TGTGCCAGCTCCCCCGGGGGGGGGCTAGCGGGAGAGTGGAATGAGCAGTTCTTC. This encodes CASSPGGGLAGEWNEQFF.

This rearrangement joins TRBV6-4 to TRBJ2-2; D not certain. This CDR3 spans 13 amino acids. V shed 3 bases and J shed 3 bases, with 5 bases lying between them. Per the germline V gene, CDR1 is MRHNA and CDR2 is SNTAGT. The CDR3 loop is CASSEGYTGELFF. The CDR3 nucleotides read TGTGCCAGCAGTGAGGGCTACACCGGGGAGCTGTTTTTT.

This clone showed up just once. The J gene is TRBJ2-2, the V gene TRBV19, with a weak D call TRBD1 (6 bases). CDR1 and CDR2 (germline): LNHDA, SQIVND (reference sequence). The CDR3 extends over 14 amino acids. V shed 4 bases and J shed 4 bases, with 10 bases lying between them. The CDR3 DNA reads TGTGCCAGTAGTAGAACAGGGAGCACCGGGGAGCTGTTTTTT. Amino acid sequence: CASSRTGSTGELFF.

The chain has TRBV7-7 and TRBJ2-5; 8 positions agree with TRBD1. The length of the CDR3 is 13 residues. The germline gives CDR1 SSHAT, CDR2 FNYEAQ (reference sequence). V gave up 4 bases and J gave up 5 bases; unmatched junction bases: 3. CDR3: CASSSGQGETQYF. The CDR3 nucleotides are TGTGCCAGCAGCTCCGGACAGGGTGAGACCCAGTACTTC. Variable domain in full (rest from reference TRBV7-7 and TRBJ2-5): GAGVSQSPRYKVTKRGQDVTLRCDPISSHATLYWYQQALGQGPEFLTYFNYEAQPDKSGLPSDRFSAERPEGSISTLTIQRTEQRDSAMYRCASSSGQGETQYFGPGTRLLVL.

The DNA of the CDR3 is TGTGCCAGCAGCTTAGTTGCAAGCCGCACCGGGGAGCTGTTTTTT. It codes for CASSLVASRTGELFF. The V call is TRBV7-6, the J call TRBJ2-2, with D unresolved. Germline V gene data show CDR1 as SGHVS and CDR2 as FNYEAQ. Trimming took 1 base from V and 4 from J, leaving 10 bases between them. The CDR3 has 15 residues.